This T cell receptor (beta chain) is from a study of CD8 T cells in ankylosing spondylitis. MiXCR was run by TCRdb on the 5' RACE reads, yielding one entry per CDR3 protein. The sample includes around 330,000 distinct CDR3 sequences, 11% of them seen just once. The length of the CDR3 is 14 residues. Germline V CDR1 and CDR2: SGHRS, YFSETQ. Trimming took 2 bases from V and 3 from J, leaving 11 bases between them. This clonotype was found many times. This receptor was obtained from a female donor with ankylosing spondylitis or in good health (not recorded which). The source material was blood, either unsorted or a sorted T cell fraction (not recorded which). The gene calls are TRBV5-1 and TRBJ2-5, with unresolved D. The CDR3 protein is CASSFNTKEETQYF. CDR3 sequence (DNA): TGCGCCAGCAGCTTCAACACAAAGGAAGAGACCCAGTACTTC.